What follows are 24 T cell receptor beta chains derived from one specimen sequenced in a study of blood T cell repertoires in COVID-19. Here immunoSEQ multiplex PCR was the method, and the copy in TCRdb shows in-frame clones only, minus some. The table records some 400,000 clones, 90% of them present only once. Sequencing input: peripheral blood. All receptors derive from a man younger than 30 with active or convalescent COVID-19.

V and J are TRBV19 and TRBJ1-5, with a possible D match to TRBD1 (6 bases). The CDR3 is made up of 15 amino acids. Germline CDR1 reads LNHDA; CDR2 reads SQIVND (reference sequence). V was clipped by 9 bases and J by 1 base, with 16 bases between them. CDR3 DNA: TGTGCCAGCGGACAGTTTTCAGAAAGCAATCAGCCCCAGCATTTT. This encodes CASGQFSESNQPQHF.

This sequence joins TRBV9 and TRBJ1-3; the D is unclear. Trimming took off 3 bases at V and 2 bases at J, with 9 bases between the two ends. The CDR3 runs 14 residues. Per the germline V gene, CDR1 is SGDLS and CDR2 is YYNGEE. The CDR3 region is CASSARGTGNTIYF. CDR3 coding DNA: TGTGCCAGCAGCGCGAGAGGGACTGGAAACACCATATATTTT.

To note about this clone: The sample contains more than one DNA sequence encoding this CDR3. The rearrangement joins TRBV18 to TRBJ2-5, with D perhaps matching TRBD2 (5 bases). V was cut by 4 bases and J by 2 bases, with 8 bases left in between. Germline V gene sequence: CDR1 KGHSH, CDR2 LQKENI. This CDR3 is 13 amino acids long. In DNA, the CDR3 is TGTGCCAGCTCACGTTCGGGGCAAGAGACCCAGTACTTC. Translation gives CASSRSGQETQYF.

V gene TRBV9 combines with J gene TRBJ1-1, with D perhaps matching TRBD1 (5 bases). CDR1 and CDR2 (germline): SGDLS, YYNGEE. The CDR3 has 15 residues. Trimming took off 0 bases at V and 0 bases at J, with 9 bases between the two ends. The CDR3 nucleotides read TGTGCCAGCAGCGTAGGAGGCAGGGTGAACACTGAAGCTTTCTTT. Translation: CASSVGGRVNTEAFF.

This chain joins TRBV29-1 and TRBJ2-1; 11 bases align to TRBD2. This CDR3 spans 16 amino acids. The germline CDR1 and CDR2 sequences are SQVTM and ANQGSEA. Germline trimming cut 3 bases from V and 4 bases from J; bases unmatched to any gene: 8. The CDR3 region is CSVELSGGAGYNEQFF. CDR3 sequence (DNA): TGCAGCGTTGAGCTTAGCGGGGGGGCGGGTTACAATGAGCAGTTCTTC.

The V and J genes are TRBV19 and TRBJ2-3; 7 positions match TRBD2. V was pared by 1 base and J by 2 bases, with 6 bases of the junction left unmatched. CDR1 and CDR2 from the germline V gene are LNHDA and SQIVND (reference sequence). CDR3 size: 16 residues. The CDR3, as DNA: TGTGCCAGTAGTATAGCCGGGAGCGGGACCACAGATACGCAGTATTTT. Encoded protein: CASSIAGSGTTDTQYF. The full variable domain, its missing parts supplied by reference TRBV19 and TRBJ2-3, is DGGITQSPKYLFRKEGQNVTLSCEQNLNHDAMYWYRQDPGQGLRLIYYSQIVNDFQKGDIAEGYSVSREKKESFPLTVTSAQKNPTAFYLCASSIAGSGTTDTQYFGPGTRLTVL.

This clone appeared a single time. The genes are TRBV18 and TRBJ2-7; D is perhaps TRBD1 (6 bases). The germline V gene encodes CDR1 KGHSH and CDR2 LQKENI. With 2 bases removed from V and 4 bases from J, the gap between germline ends came to 15 bases. The CDR3 extends over 15 amino acids. CDR3 DNA sequence: TGTGCCAGCTCACCATTACACCAACAGGGTTACGAGCAGTACTTC. Its translation is CASSPLHQQGYEQYF.

This clone has a single count. This chain uses TRBV6-2 or TRBV6-3 with TRBJ2-1; TRBD2 might be the D (6 bases). Trimming left V 0 bases short and J 2 bases short, with 11 bases between. The CDR3 has 16 amino acids. Germline V gives CDR1 MNHEY, CDR2 SVGEGT. The CDR3 protein is CASSYSGGKTYNEQFF. In nucleotides, the CDR3 is TGTGCCAGCAGTTACTCGGGCGGGAAAACCTACAATGAGCAGTTCTTC.

This clone appeared once. CDR3 sequence reads: CASSLDGSADTQYF. The DNA for the CDR3 is TGTGCCAGCAGCTTAGACGGGAGTGCAGATACGCAGTATTTT. The chain uses TRBV7-2 and TRBJ2-3; weak D call: TRBD2 (6 bases). This CDR3 contains 14 residues. Germline lookup yields CDR1 SGHTA and CDR2 FQGNSA. V was cut by 1 base and J by 4 bases, with 9 bases left in between. Looking up the rest from reference TRBV7-2 and TRBJ2-3 gives the full variable domain: GAGVSQSPSNKVTEKGKDVELRCDPISGHTALYWYRQSLGQGLEFLIYFQGNSAPDKSGLPSDRFSAERTGGSVSTLTIQRTQQEDSAVYLCASSLDGSADTQYFGPGTRLTVL.

The chain uses TRBV4-1 and TRBJ2-7; D is unclear. The V gene's germline CDR1 is MGHRA and CDR2 YSYEKL. Trimming stripped 0 bases from V and 4 bases from J, with 7 bases between. The CDR3 contains 13 residues. CDR3 loop: CASSQDVRYEQYF. The CDR3 coding sequence is TGCGCCAGCAGCCAAGACGTCAGATACGAGCAGTACTTC.

The genes are TRBV6-1 and TRBJ2-3; D not certain. Germline CDR1 is MNHNS and CDR2 is SASEGT. The CDR3 length is 16 residues. With 0 bases removed from V and 0 bases from J, the gap between germline ends came to 10 bases. CDR3 in amino acids: CASSEARMRSTDTQYF. As DNA, the CDR3 is TGTGCCAGCAGTGAAGCGCGTATGCGGAGCACAGATACGCAGTATTTT.

The chain joins TRBV28 to TRBJ2-5; D may be TRBD1 (5 bases). The CDR3 totals 14 residues. The germline V gene encodes CDR1 MDHEN and CDR2 SYDVKM. Between the trimmed V and J ends, which lost 1 base and 5 bases, there was a span of 11 bases. As DNA, the CDR3 is TGTGCCAGCAGTTTATTCTCCCAGGGTGAGACCCAGTACTTC. Translating gives CASSLFSQGETQYF.

The DNA of the CDR3 is TGTGCCAGCAGTTACTCGAGGGACAGGGTTTACGAGCAGTACTTC. Translating it yields CASSYSRDRVYEQYF. This chain uses TRBV6-2 or TRBV6-3 with TRBJ2-7, with 9 bases fitting TRBD1. V was pared by 0 bases and J by 4 bases, with 4 bases of the junction left unmatched. Looked up from germline, CDR1 is MNHEY and CDR2 is SVGEGT. This CDR3 has 15 residues.

This clone was detected a few times. The J gene is TRBJ1-2, the V gene TRBV7-2, with 7 bases aligning to TRBD1. The germline V gene encodes CDR1 SGHTA and CDR2 FQGNSA. Trimming took 5 bases from V and 4 from J; bases not matched to a gene: 7. The CDR3 is made up of 14 amino acids. This CDR3 reads CASSPRRDSYGYTF. CDR3 in DNA: TGTGCCAGCAGCCCCCGTCGGGACAGCTATGGCTACACCTTC.

The chain is built from TRBV19 and TRBJ1-5; no clear D gene. Germline CDR1 LNHDA, CDR2 SQIVND (reference sequence). The CDR3 consists of 13 residues. V lost 3 bases to trimming and J lost 7 bases, with 10 bases between them. Written as DNA, the CDR3 is TGTGCCAGTAGTATGGTGAGGGCACAGCCCCAGCATTTT. Translating gives CASSMVRAQPQHF.

This chain uses TRBV4-3 with TRBJ2-1; the match to TRBD2 covers 8 bases. The CDR3 extends over 17 amino acids. Germline CDR1 is LGHNA and CDR2 is YSLEER. Trimming took 1 base from V and 3 from J; bases not matched to a gene: 8. The CDR3 DNA reads TGCGCCAGCAGCCAAGGCGCTAGCGGGCTCATCTACAATGAGCAGTTCTTC. As protein: CASSQGASGLIYNEQFF.

This sequence joins TRBV18 and TRBJ2-4, with D perhaps TRBD2 (7 bases). V gave up 3 bases and J gave up 6 bases, with 12 bases separating them. Germline lookup yields CDR1 KGHSH and CDR2 LQKENI. The CDR3 extends over 14 amino acids. The CDR3 nucleotides read TGTGCCAGCTCACCTAGTAGGGGGGGAAACATTCAGTACTTC. Its translation is CASSPSRGGNIQYF.

V is TRBV9 and J is TRBJ2-7, with 13 positions matching TRBD2. V lost 2 bases and J lost 0; bases outside the gene matches: 2. The CDR3 spans 16 residues. The germline V gene encodes CDR1 SGDLS and CDR2 YYNGEE. Here the CDR3 DNA reads TGTGCCAGCAGCGTCGGGACTAGCGGGAACTCCTACGAGCAGTACTTC. The encoded protein is CASSVGTSGNSYEQYF.

The chain couples TRBV14 to TRBJ2-5; D remains unclear. This CDR3 has 11 residues. Germline CDR1 reads SGHDN; CDR2 reads FVKESK. Trimming took 3 bases from V and 7 from J, leaving 6 bases between them. As DNA, the CDR3 is TGTGCCAGCAGCCATTCCTCGACCCAGTACTTC. Its translation: CASSHSSTQYF.

This chain connects TRBV5-1 to TRBJ2-1, with D possibly being TRBD2 (7 bases). The germline V gene has CDR1 SGHRS and CDR2 YFSETQ. V was shortened by 0 bases and J by 7 bases, with 14 bases between the two germline ends. This CDR3 region has 15 residues. The CDR3 region is CASSLEGDYLNEQFF. In DNA, the CDR3 is TGCGCCAGCAGCTTGGAGGGGGACTATCTTAATGAGCAGTTCTTC.

The chain uses TRBV24-1 and TRBJ2-5, with D possibly being TRBD1 (6 bases). Trimming cost V 6 bases and J 5 bases, with 18 bases left between them. In germline, CDR1 is KGHDR, CDR2 SFDVKD. This CDR3 region has 15 residues. In DNA form, the CDR3 reads TGTGCCACCAGTAGATGGGGTCTTACAGGGGAGACCCAGTACTTC. Residues: CATSRWGLTGETQYF.

The chain employs TRBV21-1 and TRBJ2-3; the table's D call of TRBD2 was not tested on the DNA. TRBV21-1 is annotated as a pseudogene. The CDR3 is 15 residues long. CDR3: CANPVTSGSVDTQYF. The CDR3 DNA follows: TGTGCCAACCCAGTGACTAGCGGGAGTGTAGATACGCAGTATTTT.

The rearrangement links TRBV7-9 to TRBJ2-2, with 8 bases that match TRBD2. V gave up 2 bases and J gave up 5 bases; unmatched junction bases: 7. From germline, CDR1 is SEHNR and CDR2 FQNEAQ (reference sequence). The CDR3 extends over 16 amino acids. Here the CDR3 DNA reads TGTGCCAGCAGCTTATACGGGGGGGCCTCTACCGGGGAGCTGTTTTTT. It codes for CASSLYGGASTGELFF.

The chain couples TRBV4-3 to TRBJ2-1, with 7 bases that match TRBD2. The CDR3 runs 14 residues. The ends lost 4 bases at V and 8 bases at J; junction bases unmatched: 8. CDR1 is LGHNA, CDR2 YSLEER, per germline. Here the CDR3 reads CASSLWREIDEQFF. CDR3 sequence (DNA): TGCGCCAGCAGCCTTTGGCGGGAGATCGATGAGCAGTTCTTC.